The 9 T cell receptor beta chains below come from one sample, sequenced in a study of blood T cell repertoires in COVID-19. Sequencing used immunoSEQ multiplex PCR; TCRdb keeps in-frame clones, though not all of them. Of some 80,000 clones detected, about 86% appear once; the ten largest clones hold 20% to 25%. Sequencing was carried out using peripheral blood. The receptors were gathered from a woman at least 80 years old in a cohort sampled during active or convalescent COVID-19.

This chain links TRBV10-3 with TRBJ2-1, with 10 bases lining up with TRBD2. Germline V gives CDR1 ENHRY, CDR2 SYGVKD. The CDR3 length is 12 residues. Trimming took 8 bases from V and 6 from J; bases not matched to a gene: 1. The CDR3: CAIGTSVNEQFF. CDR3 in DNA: TGTGCCATCGGGACTAGCGTCAATGAGCAGTTCTTC.

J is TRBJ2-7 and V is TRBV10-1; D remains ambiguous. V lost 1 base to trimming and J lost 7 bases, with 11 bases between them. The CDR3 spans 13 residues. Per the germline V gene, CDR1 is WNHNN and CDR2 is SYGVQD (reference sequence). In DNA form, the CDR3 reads TGCGCCAGCAGTGAGTTGTGGCAGAATGAGCAGTACGTC. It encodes CASSELWQNEQYV.

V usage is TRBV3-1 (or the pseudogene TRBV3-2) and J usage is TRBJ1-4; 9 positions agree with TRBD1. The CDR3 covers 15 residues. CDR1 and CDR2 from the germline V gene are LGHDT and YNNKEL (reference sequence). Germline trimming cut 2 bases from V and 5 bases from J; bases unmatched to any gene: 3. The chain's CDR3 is CASSQLQGANEKLFF. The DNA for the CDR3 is TGTGCCAGCAGCCAACTACAGGGGGCGAATGAAAAACTGTTTTTT.

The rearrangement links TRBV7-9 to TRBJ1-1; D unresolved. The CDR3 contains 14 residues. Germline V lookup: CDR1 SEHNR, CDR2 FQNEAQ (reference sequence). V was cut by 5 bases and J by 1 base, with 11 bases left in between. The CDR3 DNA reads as TGTGCCAGCAGCCCGAAACAGTCGAACACTGAAGCTTTCTTT. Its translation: CASSPKQSNTEAFF.

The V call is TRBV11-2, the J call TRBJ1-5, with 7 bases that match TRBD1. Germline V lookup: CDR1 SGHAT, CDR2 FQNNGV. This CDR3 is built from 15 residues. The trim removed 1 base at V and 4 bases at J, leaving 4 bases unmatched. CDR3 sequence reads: CASSLVAGGNQPQHF. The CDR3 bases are TGTGCCAGCAGCTTAGTGGCAGGGGGGAATCAGCCCCAGCATTTT.

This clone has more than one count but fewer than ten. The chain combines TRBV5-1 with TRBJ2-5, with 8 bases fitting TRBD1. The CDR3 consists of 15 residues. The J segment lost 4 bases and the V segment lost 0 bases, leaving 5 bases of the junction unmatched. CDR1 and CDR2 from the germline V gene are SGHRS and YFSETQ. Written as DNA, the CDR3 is TGCGCCAGCAGCTTGGATCAGGGGGCTGGAGAGACCCAGTACTTC. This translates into CASSLDQGAGETQYF. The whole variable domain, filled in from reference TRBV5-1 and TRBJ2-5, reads KAGVTQTPRYLIKTRGQQVTLSCSPISGHRSVSWYQQTPGQGLQFLFEYFSETQRNKGNFPGRFSGRQFSNSRSEMNVSTLELGDSALYLCASSLDQGAGETQYFGPGTRLLVL.

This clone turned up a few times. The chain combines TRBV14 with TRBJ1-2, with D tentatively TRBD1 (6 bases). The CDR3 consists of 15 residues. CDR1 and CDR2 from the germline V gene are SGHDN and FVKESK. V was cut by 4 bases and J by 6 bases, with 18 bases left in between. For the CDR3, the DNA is TGTGCCAGCAGCCTCGCGGGGGCCGGGATGAATGGCTACACCTTC. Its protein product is CASSLAGAGMNGYTF.

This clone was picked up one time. CDR3 nucleotides: TGCAGCGTTGTAGTAGCGGGTGTGCGGACAGATACGCAGTATTTT. It codes for CSVVVAGVRTDTQYF. The chain couples TRBV29-1 to TRBJ2-3, with 7 positions matching TRBD2. Germline loops: CDR1 SQVTM, CDR2 ANQGSEA. This CDR3 has 15 residues. The J segment lost 3 bases and the V segment lost 4 bases, leaving 10 bases of the junction unmatched.

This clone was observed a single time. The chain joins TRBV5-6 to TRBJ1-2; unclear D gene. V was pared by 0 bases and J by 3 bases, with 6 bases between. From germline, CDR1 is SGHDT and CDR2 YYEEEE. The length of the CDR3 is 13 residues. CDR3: CASSLAQDYGYTF. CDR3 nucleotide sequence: TGTGCCAGCAGCTTGGCCCAGGACTATGGCTACACCTTC.